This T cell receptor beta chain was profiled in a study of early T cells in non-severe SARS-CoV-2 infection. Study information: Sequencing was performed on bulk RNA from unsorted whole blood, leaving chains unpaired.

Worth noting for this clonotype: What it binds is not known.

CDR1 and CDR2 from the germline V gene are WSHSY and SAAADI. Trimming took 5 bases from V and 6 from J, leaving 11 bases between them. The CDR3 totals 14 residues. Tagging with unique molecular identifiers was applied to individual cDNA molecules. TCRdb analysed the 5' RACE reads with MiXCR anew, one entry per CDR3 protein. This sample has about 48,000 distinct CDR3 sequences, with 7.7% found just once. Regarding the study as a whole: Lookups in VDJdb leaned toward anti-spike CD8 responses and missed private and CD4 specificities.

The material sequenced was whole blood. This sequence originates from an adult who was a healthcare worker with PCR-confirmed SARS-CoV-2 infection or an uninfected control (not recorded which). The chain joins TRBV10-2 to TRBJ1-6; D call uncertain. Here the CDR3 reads CASSLAFINSPLHF. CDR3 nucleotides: TGCGCCAGCAGTTTAGCTTTCATTAATTCACCCCTCCACTTT.